Shown below are 10 T cell receptor beta chains from a single sample sequenced in a study of graft-versus-host responses after intestinal transplantation. Generated by immunoSEQ multiplex PCR, the TCRdb table keeps only in-frame clones and is missing some. This table has about 54,000 clones, roughly nine tenths appearing once. The sample in question was PBMCs, obtained roughly 660 days after intestinal transplant. The receptors derive from a human patient who received an intestinal transplant, so some T cells may come from the graft donor.

This clone was seen a handful of times. The chain employs TRBV4-1 and TRBJ1-1; D not certain. This CDR3 is built from 17 residues. Trimming stripped 0 bases from V and 0 bases from J, with 14 bases between. Germline loops: CDR1 MGHRA, CDR2 YSYEKL. Here the CDR3 DNA reads TGCGCCAGCAGCCAAGAGGGTCTAGGACTGATGAACACTGAAGCTTTCTTT. Translated, it gives CASSQEGLGLMNTEAFF.

J is TRBJ2-5 and V is TRBV10-2; TRBD1 matches 8 bases. V shed 5 bases, J shed 6 bases, and the junction held 11 bases outside the gene matches. CDR3 length: 15 residues. Germline CDR1 and CDR2: WSHSY and SAAADI. CDR3 nucleotide sequence: TGCGCCAGCAGTCCTGCTCGTCAGGGGGCAAAGACCCAGTACTTC. Residues: CASSPARQGAKTQYF.

The V gene is TRBV18, the J gene TRBJ2-5; D may correspond to TRBD1 or TRBD2 (5 bases each). The DNA end is more similar to TRBJ2-7, so the J call may be wrong. The CDR3 extends over 13 amino acids. The germline CDR1 and CDR2 sequences are KGHSH and LQKENI. The CDR3: CASSSGATYEQYF. The CDR3 region has the DNA TGTGCCAGCTCCTCCGGGGCCACCTACGAGCAGTACTTC.

V usage is TRBV10-3 and J usage is TRBJ1-2, with D maybe TRBD1 (6 bases). The CDR3 loop spans 14 amino acids. Germline loops: CDR1 ENHRY, CDR2 SYGVKD. V was pared by 10 bases and J by 1 base, with 16 bases between. This CDR3 is CATAGQSLNYGYTF. The CDR3 nucleotides read TGTGCCACCGCAGGACAGTCCCTTAACTATGGCTACACCTTC.

This chain links TRBV5-1 with TRBJ1-2; D is possibly TRBD1 (6 bases). V lost 0 bases and J lost 4, with 13 bases in between. The CDR3 length is 15 residues. The germline CDR1 and CDR2 sequences are SGHRS and YFSETQ. The DNA of the CDR3 is TGCGCCAGCAGCTTGGATGCGGGGGGCGGCTATGGCTACACCTTC. Protein: CASSLDAGGGYGYTF.

This clone was recorded only once. The chain couples TRBV5-6 to TRBJ2-6; 8 bases map to TRBD1. The junction had 9 bases not matched to a gene; V was cut back by 5 bases and J by 2 bases. The length of the CDR3 is 17 residues. Germline CDR1 and CDR2: SGHDT and YYEEEE. CDR3 in amino acids: CASSRSQDRAGANVLTF. In nucleotides, the CDR3 is TGTGCCAGCAGTCGAAGCCAGGACAGGGCTGGGGCCAACGTCCTGACTTTC.

This chain connects TRBV5-1 to TRBJ1-1, with TRBD1 as a possible D gene (6 bases). V was shortened by 3 bases and J by 1 base, with 10 bases between the two germline ends. Germline lookup yields CDR1 SGHRS and CDR2 YFSETQ. The CDR3 runs to 14 residues. CDR3 sequence: CASSWGQENTEAFF. The DNA for the CDR3 is TGCGCCAGCAGCTGGGGACAAGAGAACACTGAAGCTTTCTTT.

V is TRBV5-4 and J is TRBJ2-7; TRBD1 agrees at 11 bases. V gave up 4 bases and J gave up 5 bases; unmatched junction bases: 8. CDR1 and CDR2 (germline): SGHNT, YYREEE (reference sequence). The CDR3 spans 15 residues. The CDR3 region is CASSRGQGGRDEQYF. Here the CDR3 DNA reads TGTGCCAGCAGCCGGGGACAGGGGGGGAGAGACGAGCAGTACTTC.

The chain has TRBV19 and TRBJ2-1; D is unresolved. Trimming took 2 bases from V and 5 from J, leaving 13 bases between them. The CDR3 is 15 residues long. CDR1 is LNHDA, CDR2 SQIVND, per germline (reference sequence). Written as DNA, the CDR3 is TGTGCCAGTAGTATAAGTATGGGGAAGAACAATGAGCAGTTCTTC. This encodes CASSISMGKNNEQFF.

The chain has TRBV19 and TRBJ1-1, with a tentative D call TRBD1 (6 bases). V lost 10 bases and J lost 4, with 19 bases in between. The CDR3 totals 14 residues. Germline CDR1 LNHDA, CDR2 SQIVND (reference sequence). CDR3 coding DNA: TGTGCCATTACTCAGGGGCGCAGGTCCACTGAAGCTTTCTTT. It translates to CAITQGRRSTEAFF. Using reference TRBV19 and TRBJ1-1 for the parts outside the CDR3, the full variable domain is DGGITQSPKYLFRKEGQNVTLSCEQNLNHDAMYWYRQDPGQGLRLIYYSQIVNDFQKGDIAEGYSVSREKKESFPLTVTSAQKNPTAFYLCAITQGRRSTEAFFGQGTRLTVV.